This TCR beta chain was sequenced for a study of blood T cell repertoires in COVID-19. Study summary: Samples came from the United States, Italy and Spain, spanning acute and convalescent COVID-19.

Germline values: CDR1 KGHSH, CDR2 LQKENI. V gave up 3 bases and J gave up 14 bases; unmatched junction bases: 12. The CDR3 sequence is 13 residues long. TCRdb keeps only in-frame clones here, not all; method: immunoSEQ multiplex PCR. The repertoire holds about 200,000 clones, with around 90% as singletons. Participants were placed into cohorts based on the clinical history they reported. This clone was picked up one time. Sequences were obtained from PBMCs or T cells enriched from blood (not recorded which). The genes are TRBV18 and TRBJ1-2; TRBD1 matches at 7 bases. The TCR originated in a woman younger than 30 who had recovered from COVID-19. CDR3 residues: CASSPRDRTLNTF. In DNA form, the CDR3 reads TGTGCCAGCTCACCTCGGGACAGAACGCTTAATACCTTC.